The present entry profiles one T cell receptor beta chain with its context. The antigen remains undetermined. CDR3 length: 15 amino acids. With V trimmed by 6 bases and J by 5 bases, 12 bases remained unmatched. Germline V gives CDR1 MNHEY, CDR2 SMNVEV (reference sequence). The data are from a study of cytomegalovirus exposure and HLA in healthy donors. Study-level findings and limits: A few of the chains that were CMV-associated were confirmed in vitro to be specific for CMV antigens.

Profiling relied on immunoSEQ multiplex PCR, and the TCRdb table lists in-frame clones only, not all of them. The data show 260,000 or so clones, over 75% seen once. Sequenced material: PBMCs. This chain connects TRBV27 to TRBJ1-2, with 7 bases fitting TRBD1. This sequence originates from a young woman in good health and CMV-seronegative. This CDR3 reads CASSRITGELYGYTF. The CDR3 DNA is TGTGCCAGCAGCCGCATTACAGGGGAACTATATGGCTACACCTTC.